The entry that follows covers one TCR beta chain sequence. This clonotype was counted between two and nine times. Its specific antigen is unknown. One base away there is no much larger clone; base qualities are not given. The roughly 42 donors, aged about 6 to 100 years, were systemically healthy Caucasian individuals from Russia. Ten milliliters of peripheral blood were drawn from each donor into EDTA-treated Vacutainer tubes. Ficoll-Paque density-gradient centrifugation was used to isolate PBMCs, with at least 7 million per sample. Total RNA, at least 5 micrograms per sample, was extracted from PBMCs with Trizol reagent. Naive CD45RAhigh/CD27high T cell percentages were measured by flow cytometry on a PBMC aliquot from every donor. The library was obtained by 5' RACE. Sequenced on an Illumina HiSeq 2500. The second PCR ran for about 7 to 11 cycles and used a J-beta primer mix along with a sample-barcoded 5' primer. A template-switch 5' adaptor carrying 12 random nucleotides introduced a unique molecular identifier onto each TCR beta cDNA molecule. Each sample yielded at least 3 million CDR3-containing paired-end reads. First-strand cDNA synthesis was performed from all RNA using the Mint cDNA synthesis kit, with priming by a TRBC-specific oligonucleotide. Following uracil-DNA glycosylase treatment, a first 18-cycle PCR with universal primers M1SS and BC2_uni_R was performed on all cDNA. In the source study's methods: Normalization of each sample was performed by random selection of 1 million high-quality reads, each carrying a distinct molecular identifier. Instead of being binned into consensus sequences, reads that shared molecular identifiers were thrown out. MiTCR, with a Q25 quality threshold and the strictest error-elimination algorithm, was used for CDR3 identification, clonotype clustering and error correction. A nonparametric unseen species model using Euler transformation provided a lower-bound estimate of total TCR beta diversity. TCRdb trimmed public reads at Q25 via fastp, called clones via MiXCR and kept in-frame beta chains. Rows are unified per CDR3 protein, each entry keeping the most common DNA and genes. The authors' filters were not applied to this entry. The sample yields 550,000 to 750,000 distinct CDR3 sequences; under 25% were counted once. Of the sample, 3.5% to 4% is held by the ten largest clones.

The data originate from a study of blood T cells in healthy people across ages (dated by TCRdb to 2013 to 2016). General notes on the study: In model experiments, template switching captured about one uniquely barcoded TCR beta cDNA molecule for every two T cells. Donors were grouped into four age groups: young (average roughly 15 years), middle-aged (39), aged (around 66) and long-lived (82). Donors of different ages were randomly distributed across sequencing lanes to avoid experimental bias. Age-related changes in TCR beta repertoire diversity were measured in the study by deep sequencing normalized with unique cDNA molecular identifiers. The study analyzed two additional independent replicas of 1 million unique cDNA reads from the same blood draw for two donors, one aged 18 to 30 and one aged 80 or older.

The CDR3 starts with the cysteine, ends with the phenylalanine, and has 11 residues. This entry keeps only the CDR3 DNA: 33 bases, framed from base 1. The germline V gene (reference sequence) supplies CDR1 DFQATT and CDR2 SNEGSKA. Broader findings and caveats from the paper: The long-lived group showed more naive CD4+ T cells, fewer expanded clones and increased TCR diversity than the aged group, suggesting age selection. Because profiling used bulk unsorted PBMCs, naive and antigen-experienced compartments could not be compared conclusively. Estimates of total diversity based on one million sequenced T cells were regarded as lower bounds and as underestimates. As age increased, observed TCR beta diversity per million T cells dropped in a roughly linear way, and a significant reduction was already evident by age around 41. A strong correlation was found between observed TCR beta diversity and the percentage of naive T cells measured by flow cytometry. Because the CMV infection status of the donors was unknown, age-related changes in expanded clonotypes may potentially have been confounded.

The chain couples TRBV20-1 to TRBJ2-7, with the D gene not clear enough to name. The assigned J gene may be wrong: the sequence end matches TRBJ2-5 better. The source is a man between 65 and 85 years old in good health. Source material: blood. CDR3 sequence: CSPFNLETQYF. The nucleotides read TGCAGCCCATTTAACCTAGAGACCCAGTACTTC.